Listed here are 18 T cell receptor beta chains from one sample, sequenced in a study of breast tumors, draining lymph nodes, adjacent tissues. Via MiXCR, TCRdb re-called the multiplex PCR reads, giving one row per CDR3 protein. Counted here are about 230,000 distinct CDR3 sequences, approximately 30% occurring once; the ten biggest clones make up 1.2% to 1.5%. Samples came from axillary lymph nodes draining the breast cancer. Sequenced input: axillary lymph node tissue. Receptors were obtained from a female donor with breast cancer. Some clones in this sample may be carry-over from other donors' samples.

This clonotype was recorded a few times. This could be a read error, since a much larger clone is one nucleotide away. The chain couples TRBV20-1 to TRBJ2-7; TRBD2 is a possible D gene (5 bases). Looked up from germline, CDR1 is DFQATT and CDR2 is SNEGSKA (reference sequence). CDR3 length: 14 residues. CDR3 in amino acids: CSALRGLLSSEQYF. The CDR3 nucleotides read TGCAGTGCTCTCCGAGGACTGTTGTCCTCCGAGCAGTACTTC.

On this clonotype itself: A much larger clonotype is one base distant, so this may be a read error. V usage is TRBV6-5 and J usage is TRBJ1-5; D remains unclear. The CDR3 has 12 residues. Per germline, CDR1 MNHEY and CDR2 SVGAGI. Trimming removed 7 bases at V and 9 bases at J, with 13 bases between. CDR3 coding DNA: TGTGCCAGCACCCGGGGAGATGGGCCCCAGCATTTT. Translation: CASTRGDGPQHF.

CDR3 coding DNA: TGTGCCAGCAGCACTCGACAGGGTCAAGCTTTCTTT. This codes for CASSTRQGQAFF. This chain connects TRBV12-3 or TRBV12-4 to TRBJ1-1, with 7 bases identical to TRBD1. V gave up 6 bases and J gave up 9 bases; unmatched junction bases: 7. This CDR3 has 12 residues.

The J gene is TRBJ2-3, the V gene TRBV30; no clear D gene. This CDR3 is built from 12 residues. V was pared by 6 bases and J by 2 bases, with 9 bases between. The V gene's germline CDR1 is GTSNPN and CDR2 SVGIG (reference sequence). The CDR3 loop is CACLPATDTQYF. The CDR3, as DNA: TGTGCCTGCCTTCCTGCCACAGATACGCAGTATTTT. The full variable domain, in which reference TRBV30 and TRBJ2-3 provide the parts outside the CDR3, is SQTIHQWPATLVQPVGSPLSLECTVEGTSNPNLYWYRQAAGRGLQLLFYSVGIGQISSEVPQNLSASRPQDRQFILSSKKLLLSDSGFYLCACLPATDTQYFGPGTRLTVL.

This clonotype was recorded a few times. V usage is TRBV4-3 and J usage is TRBJ1-1; TRBD1 agrees at 8 bases. The V segment lost 3 bases and the J segment 1 base; nucleotides outside the gene matches: 4. The CDR3 spans 15 residues. CDR1 LGHNA and CDR2 YSLEER come from the germline V gene. CDR3 region: CASSHKQGENTEAFF. CDR3 in DNA: TGCGCCAGCAGCCACAAACAGGGGGAGAACACTGAAGCTTTCTTT.

This clonotype was observed many times. This chain links TRBV19 with TRBJ2-3; D might be TRBD1 or TRBD2, each matching 5 bases. The germline V gene encodes CDR1 LNHDA and CDR2 SQIVND (reference sequence). CDR3 size: 14 residues. Trimming pared 3 bases from V and 4 bases from J, leaving 11 bases between. CDR3 sequence: CASSMRGAADTQYF. The DNA of the CDR3 is TGTGCCAGTAGTATGAGGGGAGCAGCAGATACGCAGTATTTT. Filled out from reference TRBV19 and TRBJ2-3, the complete variable domain reads DGGITQSPKYLFRKEGQNVTLSCEQNLNHDAMYWYRQDPGQGLRLIYYSQIVNDFQKGDIAEGYSVSREKKESFPLTVTSAQKNPTAFYLCASSMRGAADTQYFGPGTRLTVL.

Comments on this clonotype: At one of its ends the junction is not consistent with the germline gene, which may arise from a read error. The rearrangement joins TRBV6-1 to TRBJ2-1; tentative D call: TRBD1 (5 bases). The CDR3 contains 15 residues. The germline V gene encodes CDR1 MNHNS and CDR2 SASEGT. The CDR3 loop reads CASPPGQGQYNGQFF. DNA for the CDR3: TGTGCCAGTCCTCCGGGCCAGGGCCAGTACAATGGGCAGTTCTTC.

This clonotype occurred many times. This chain joins TRBV11-3 and TRBJ2-5, with D possibly TRBD2 on 6 matching bases. V was cut by 4 bases and J by 4 bases, with 13 bases left in between. The CDR3 is 14 residues long. Germline CDR1 is SGHNT and CDR2 is YENEEA. CDR3 protein: CASSSGPGGETQYF. CDR3 coding DNA: TGTGCCAGCAGCTCGGGACCCGGGGGAGAGACCCAGTACTTC.

This clonotype was recorded many times. V and J are TRBV20-1 and TRBJ2-3; 8 bases map to TRBD2. The CDR3 is 17 amino acids. The junction had 19 bases not matched to a gene; V was cut back by 6 bases and J by 5 bases. The V gene's germline CDR1 is DFQATT and CDR2 SNEGSKA (reference sequence). DNA for the CDR3: TGCAGTGCCCCCCGGGCTAGCGGGTCGGGTGGTGGAGATACGCAGTATTTT. It encodes CSAPRASGSGGGDTQYF.

In its sample, this clonotype was seen many times. This chain joins TRBV7-8 and TRBJ2-1; TRBD1 matches 8 bases. This CDR3 is built from 15 residues. In germline, CDR1 is SGHVS, CDR2 FQNEAQ. With 2 bases clipped from V and 7 bases from J, the junction kept 7 bases outside the gene matches. CDR3 protein: CASSLIRTGKNEQFF. For the CDR3, the DNA is TGTGCCAGCAGCTTAATTAGGACAGGGAAAAATGAGCAGTTCTTC.

This clonotype was counted many times. The chain employs TRBV9 and TRBJ2-2; the D is unclear. The V and J ends lost 4 bases and 6 bases respectively, with 16 bases between them. Per germline, CDR1 SGDLS and CDR2 YYNGEE. The CDR3 runs 15 residues. Here the CDR3 reads CASSPRSPPAGELFF. The CDR3 nucleotides read TGTGCCAGCAGCCCCAGGTCCCCACCCGCCGGGGAGCTGTTTTTT.

The V gene is TRBV10-3, the J gene TRBJ2-5, with 10 bases identical to TRBD2. CDR3 length: 15 residues. Losses at the gene ends were 8 bases for V and 4 bases for J; bases not matched to a gene: 10. Per the germline V gene, CDR1 is ENHRY and CDR2 is SYGVKD. CDR3 sequence (DNA): TGTGCCATCTGCATGCTAGCGGGAGATCGAGAGACCCAGTACTTC. Translating it yields CAICMLAGDRETQYF.

This clonotype was seen only a few times. The rearrangement uses TRBV11-3 and TRBJ1-1; D unclear. The ends were cut back, 0 bases at V and 1 base at J, with 9 bases in the middle. Germline assignment: CDR1 SGHNT and CDR2 YENEEA. This CDR3 spans 15 amino acids. The CDR3 loop reads CASSLDFSRNTEAFF. The DNA for the CDR3 is TGTGCCAGCAGCTTAGATTTTTCTAGGAACACTGAAGCTTTCTTT.

This clonotype was seen ten or more times. The rearrangement joins TRBV19 to TRBJ2-3; 10 nucleotides match TRBD2. CDR1 is LNHDA and CDR2 is SQIVND in the germline V gene (reference sequence). The CDR3 is 15 amino acids. V was pared by 5 bases and J by 1 base, with 3 bases of the junction left unmatched. The chain's CDR3 is CASSPSGSGTDTQYF. CDR3 in DNA: TGTGCCAGTAGTCCTAGCGGGAGTGGCACAGATACGCAGTATTTT.

The CDR3 loop reads CASSPAQRPRGTGYEQYF. The CDR3 DNA is TGTGCCAGCAGCCCGGCCCAGCGACCCAGGGGTACCGGCTACGAGCAGTACTTC. This chain connects TRBV7-9 to TRBJ2-7; D is perhaps TRBD1 (6 bases). Deletions cut 5 bases from V and 3 bases from J, with 26 bases between. Per germline, CDR1 SEHNR and CDR2 FQNEAQ (reference sequence). The CDR3 contains 18 residues. The full variable domain, its missing parts supplied by reference TRBV7-9 and TRBJ2-7, is DTGVSQNPRHKITKRGQNVTFRCDPISEHNRLYWYRQTLGQGPEFLTYFQNEAQLEKSRLLSDRFSAERPKGSFSTLEIQRTEQGDSAMYLCASSPAQRPRGTGYEQYFGPGTRLTVT.

In its sample, this clonotype was seen many times. This chain uses TRBV2 with TRBJ1-5; weak D call: TRBD1 (6 bases). CDR1 is SNHLY and CDR2 is FYNNEI in the germline V gene. V was shortened by 6 bases and J by 0 bases, with 9 bases between the two germline ends. The CDR3 extends over 14 amino acids. In DNA, the CDR3 is TGTGCCAGCAGGGGACATTTTAGCAATCAGCCCCAGCATTTT. Its protein is CASRGHFSNQPQHF.

This clonotype has a count of ten or more. V gene TRBV7-9 combines with J gene TRBJ2-1; D uncertain. The CDR3 is made up of 11 amino acids. Germline V lookup: CDR1 SEHNR, CDR2 FQNEAQ (reference sequence). With 7 bases removed from V and 8 bases from J, the gap between germline ends came to 9 bases. The CDR3 nucleotides read TGTGCCAGCAATTCTAACTATGAGCAGTTCTTC. It yields the protein CASNSNYEQFF.

In the case of this clonotype: A much larger clone lies one base from this, so it may be a read error. The CDR3, as DNA: TGCAGTGCTGCCAGCGCCTTCGGAGCCTCCGAGCAGTACTTC. This sequence encodes CSAASAFGASEQYF. The chain links TRBV20-1 to TRBJ2-7; D is unresolved. The CDR3 is 14 residues long. V dropped 5 bases and J dropped 6 bases, with 20 bases sitting between them. Germline values: CDR1 DFQATT, CDR2 SNEGSKA (reference sequence).